This T cell receptor beta chain was identified during a study of T cell responses to AZD1222 COVID-19 vaccine. On the study more broadly: Pooled together were second doses at about 4 or about 12 weeks.

Whole-study results and caveats: After two AZD1222 doses, spike-specific TCR breadth and depth rose versus day 0. A reported finding is that nearly half of spike-specific TCRs target unmutated variant regions. Donor demographics were predominantly white British with a female majority; clonal diversity may be underestimated.

Repertoires were generated with immunoSEQ multiplex PCR, while TCRdb's copy carries only in-frame clones and drops some. The table has about 130,000 clones, approximately 85% seen once. As concerns this clone: Its target is not known.

Germline lookup yields CDR1 SGHTA and CDR2 FQGNSA. The ends were cut back, 7 bases at V and 1 base at J, with 10 bases in the middle. This CDR3 is 13 amino acids long. The input for sequencing was peripheral blood, taken on day 0 of AZD1222 vaccination. The TCR was taken from an adult in good health. V usage is TRBV7-2 and J usage is TRBJ1-2; no clear D gene. The CDR3 coding sequence is TGTGCCAGCATCAACGGTTTTAACTATGGCTACACCTTC. Protein sequence: CASINGFNYGYTF. The full variable domain, with the rest looked up from reference TRBV7-2 and TRBJ1-2, is GAGVSQSPSNKVTEKGKDVELRCDPISGHTALYWYRQSLGQGLEFLIYFQGNSAPDKSGLPSDRFSAERTGGSVSTLTIQRTQQEDSAVYLCASINGFNYGYTFGSGTRLTVV.